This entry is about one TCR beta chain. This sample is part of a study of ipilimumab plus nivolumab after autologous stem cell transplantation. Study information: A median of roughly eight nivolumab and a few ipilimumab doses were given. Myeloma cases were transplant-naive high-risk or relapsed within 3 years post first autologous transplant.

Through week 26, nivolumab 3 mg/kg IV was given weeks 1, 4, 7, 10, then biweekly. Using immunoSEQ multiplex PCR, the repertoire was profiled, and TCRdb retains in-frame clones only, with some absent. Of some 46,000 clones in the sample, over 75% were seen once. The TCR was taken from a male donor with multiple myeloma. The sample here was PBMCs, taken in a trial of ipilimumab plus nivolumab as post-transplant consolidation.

The CDR3 DNA reads TGTGCCAGCAGCTTTGCGTTACAGGGGTATGAAAAACTGTTTTTT. As protein: CASSFALQGYEKLFF. The gene calls are TRBV11-2 and TRBJ1-4, with 7 bases aligning to TRBD1. The CDR3 extends over 15 amino acids. Germline lookup yields CDR1 SGHAT and CDR2 FQNNGV. The V and J ends lost 3 bases and 6 bases, in that order; junction bases with no gene match: 7.